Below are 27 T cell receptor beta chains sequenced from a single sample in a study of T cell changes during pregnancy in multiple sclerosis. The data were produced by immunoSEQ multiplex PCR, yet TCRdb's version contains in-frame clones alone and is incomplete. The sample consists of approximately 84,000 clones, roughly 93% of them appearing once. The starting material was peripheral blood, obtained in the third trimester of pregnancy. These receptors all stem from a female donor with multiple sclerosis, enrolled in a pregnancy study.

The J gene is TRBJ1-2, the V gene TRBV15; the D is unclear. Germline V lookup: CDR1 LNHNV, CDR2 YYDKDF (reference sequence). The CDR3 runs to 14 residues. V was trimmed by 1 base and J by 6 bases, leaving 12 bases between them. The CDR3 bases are TGTGCCACCAGCAGAGGAGGCGAAATCCATGGCTACACCTTC. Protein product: CATSRGGEIHGYTF.

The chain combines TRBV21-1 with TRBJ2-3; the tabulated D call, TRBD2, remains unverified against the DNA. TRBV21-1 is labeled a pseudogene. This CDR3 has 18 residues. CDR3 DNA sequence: TGTGCCAGCAGCAAAGCAGTGGTAGCCCGAACAAGCACAGATACGCAGTATTTT. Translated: CASSKAVVARTSTDTQYF.

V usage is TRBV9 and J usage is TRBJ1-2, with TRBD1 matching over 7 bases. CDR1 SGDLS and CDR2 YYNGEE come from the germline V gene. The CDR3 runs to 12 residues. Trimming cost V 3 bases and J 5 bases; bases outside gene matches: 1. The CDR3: CASSGTGYGYTF. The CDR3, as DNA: TGTGCCAGCAGCGGGACAGGTTATGGCTACACCTTC.

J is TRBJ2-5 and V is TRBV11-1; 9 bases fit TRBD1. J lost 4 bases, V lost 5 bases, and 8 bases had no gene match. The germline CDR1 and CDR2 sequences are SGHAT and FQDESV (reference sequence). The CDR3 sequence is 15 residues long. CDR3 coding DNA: TGTGCCAGCAGCCCTCCATGGACAGGGGCAGAGACCCAGTACTTC. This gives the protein CASSPPWTGAETQYF.

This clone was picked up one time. In DNA form, the CDR3 reads TGTGCCAGCAGTCCCTTACTTGTCATGAACACTGAAGCTTTCTTT. Translated, it gives CASSPLLVMNTEAFF. The rearrangement uses TRBV6-5 and TRBJ1-1; D gene ambiguous. CDR1 is MNHEY, CDR2 SVGAGI, per germline. This CDR3 is built from 15 residues. Between the trimmed V and J ends, which lost 5 bases and 0 bases, there was a span of 13 bases.

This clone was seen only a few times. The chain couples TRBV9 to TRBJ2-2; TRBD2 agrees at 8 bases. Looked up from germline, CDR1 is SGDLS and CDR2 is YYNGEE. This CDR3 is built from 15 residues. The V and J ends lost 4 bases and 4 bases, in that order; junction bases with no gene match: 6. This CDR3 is CASSPSGGGTGELFF. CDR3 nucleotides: TGTGCCAGCAGCCCCAGCGGGGGAGGCACCGGGGAGCTGTTTTTT.

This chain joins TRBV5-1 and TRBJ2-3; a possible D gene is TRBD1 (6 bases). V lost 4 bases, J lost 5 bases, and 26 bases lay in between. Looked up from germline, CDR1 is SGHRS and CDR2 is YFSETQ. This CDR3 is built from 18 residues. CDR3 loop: CASSDLLHTGKGRDTQYF. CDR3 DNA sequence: TGCGCCAGCAGCGACTTACTCCACACAGGGAAGGGAAGAGATACGCAGTATTTT.

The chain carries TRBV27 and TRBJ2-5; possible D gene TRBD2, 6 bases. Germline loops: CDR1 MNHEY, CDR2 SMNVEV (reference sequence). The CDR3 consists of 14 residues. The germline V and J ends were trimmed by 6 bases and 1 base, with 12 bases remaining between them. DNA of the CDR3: TGTGCCAGCAGACCTTCGGGACTCCAAGAGACCCAGTACTTC. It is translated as CASRPSGLQETQYF.

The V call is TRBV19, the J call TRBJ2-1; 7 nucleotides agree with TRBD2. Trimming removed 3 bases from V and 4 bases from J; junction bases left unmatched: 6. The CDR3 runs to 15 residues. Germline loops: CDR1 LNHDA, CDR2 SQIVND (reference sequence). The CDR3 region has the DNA TGTGCCAGTAGTATCGGGGAGGGACGATACAATGAGCAGTTCTTC. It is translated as CASSIGEGRYNEQFF.

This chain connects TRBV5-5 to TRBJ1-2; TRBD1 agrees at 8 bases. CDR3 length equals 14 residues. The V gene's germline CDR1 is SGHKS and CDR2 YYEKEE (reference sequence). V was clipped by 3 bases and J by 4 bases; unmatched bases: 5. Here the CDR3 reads CASSWRDRSYGYTF. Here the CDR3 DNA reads TGTGCCAGCAGCTGGAGGGACAGGAGCTATGGCTACACCTTC.

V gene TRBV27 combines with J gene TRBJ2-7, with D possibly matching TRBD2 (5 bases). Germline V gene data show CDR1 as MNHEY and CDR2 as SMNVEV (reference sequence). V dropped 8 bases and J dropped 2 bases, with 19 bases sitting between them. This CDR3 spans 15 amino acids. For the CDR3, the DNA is TGTGCCAGCGGCGTCCGTGGCGGACTTACCTACGAGCAGTACTTC. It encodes CASGVRGGLTYEQYF.

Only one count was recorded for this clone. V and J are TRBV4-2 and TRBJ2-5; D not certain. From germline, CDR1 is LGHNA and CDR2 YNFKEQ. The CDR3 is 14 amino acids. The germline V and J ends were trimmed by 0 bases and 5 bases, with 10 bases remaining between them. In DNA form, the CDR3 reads TGTGCCAGCAGCCAAGAGGTGTCCCGGGAGACCCAGTACTTC. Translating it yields CASSQEVSRETQYF.

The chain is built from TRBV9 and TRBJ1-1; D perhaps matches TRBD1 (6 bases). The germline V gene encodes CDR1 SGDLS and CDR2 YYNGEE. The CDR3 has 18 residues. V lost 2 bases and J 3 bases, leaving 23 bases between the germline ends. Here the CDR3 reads CASSVSTGTTNWDTEAFF. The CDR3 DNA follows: TGTGCCAGCAGCGTGAGCACCGGGACAACAAATTGGGACACTGAAGCTTTCTTT.

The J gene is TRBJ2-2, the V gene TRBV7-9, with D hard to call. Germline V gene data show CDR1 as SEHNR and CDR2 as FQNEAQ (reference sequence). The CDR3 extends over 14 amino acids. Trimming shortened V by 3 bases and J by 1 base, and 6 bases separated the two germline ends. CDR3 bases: TGTGCCAGCAGCTTCATGAGGAACACCGGGGAGCTGTTTTTT. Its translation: CASSFMRNTGELFF. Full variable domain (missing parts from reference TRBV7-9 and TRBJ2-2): DTGVSQNPRHKITKRGQNVTFRCDPISEHNRLYWYRQTLGQGPEFLTYFQNEAQLEKSRLLSDRFSAERPKGSFSTLEIQRTEQGDSAMYLCASSFMRNTGELFFGEGSRLTVL.

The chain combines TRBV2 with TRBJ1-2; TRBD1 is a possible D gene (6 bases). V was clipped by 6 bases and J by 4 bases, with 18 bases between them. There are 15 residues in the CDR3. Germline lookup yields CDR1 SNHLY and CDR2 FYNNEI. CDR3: CASRPYRVEGYGYTF. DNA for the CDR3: TGTGCCAGCAGACCATACAGGGTTGAAGGCTATGGCTACACCTTC. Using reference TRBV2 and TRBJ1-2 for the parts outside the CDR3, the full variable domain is EPEVTQTPSHQVTQMGQEVILRCVPISNHLYFYWYRQILGQKVEFLVSFYNNEISEKSEIFDDQFSVERPDGSNFTLKIRSTKLEDSAMYFCASRPYRVEGYGYTFGSGTRLTVV.

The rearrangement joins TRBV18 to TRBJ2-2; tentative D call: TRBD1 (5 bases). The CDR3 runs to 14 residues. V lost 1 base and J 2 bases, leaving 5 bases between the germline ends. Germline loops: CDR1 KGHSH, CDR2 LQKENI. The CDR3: CASSPRGNTGELFF. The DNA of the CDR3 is TGTGCCAGCTCACCACGGGGCAACACCGGGGAGCTGTTTTTT.

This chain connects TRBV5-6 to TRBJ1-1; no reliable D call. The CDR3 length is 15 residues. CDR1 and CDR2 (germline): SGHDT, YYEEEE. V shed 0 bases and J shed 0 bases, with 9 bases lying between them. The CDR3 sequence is CASSLGPGMNTEAFF. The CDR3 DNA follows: TGTGCCAGCAGCTTGGGGCCGGGGATGAACACTGAAGCTTTCTTT.

The DNA for the CDR3 is TGTGCCAGCAGTTACTCGACATACGAGCAGTACTTC. Amino acid sequence: CASSYSTYEQYF. The V call is TRBV6-6, the J call TRBJ2-7; D gene uncertain. Germline assignment: CDR1 MNHNY and CDR2 SVGAGI (reference sequence). The V and J ends lost 0 bases and 4 bases respectively, with 4 bases between them. This CDR3 is 12 amino acids long.

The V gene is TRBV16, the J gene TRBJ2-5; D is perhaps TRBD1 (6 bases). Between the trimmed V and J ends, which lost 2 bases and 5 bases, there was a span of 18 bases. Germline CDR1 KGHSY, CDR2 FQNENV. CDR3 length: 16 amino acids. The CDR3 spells CASSQIRTVLWETQYF. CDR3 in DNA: TGTGCCAGCAGCCAAATCAGGACAGTTCTGTGGGAGACCCAGTACTTC.

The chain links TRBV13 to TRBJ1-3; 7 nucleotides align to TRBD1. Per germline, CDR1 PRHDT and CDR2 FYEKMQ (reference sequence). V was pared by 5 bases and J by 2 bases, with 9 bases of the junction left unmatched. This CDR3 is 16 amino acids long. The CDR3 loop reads CASSASDREPGNTIYF. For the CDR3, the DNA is TGTGCCAGCAGCGCGAGCGACAGGGAACCTGGAAACACCATATATTTT.

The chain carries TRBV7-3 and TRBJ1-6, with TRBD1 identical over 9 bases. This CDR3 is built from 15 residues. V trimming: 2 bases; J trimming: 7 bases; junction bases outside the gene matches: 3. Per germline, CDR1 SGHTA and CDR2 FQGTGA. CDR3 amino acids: CASSLSGQGNSPLHF. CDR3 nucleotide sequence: TGTGCCAGCAGCTTATCAGGACAGGGGAATTCACCCCTCCACTTT. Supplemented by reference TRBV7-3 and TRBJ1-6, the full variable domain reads GAGVSQTPSNKVTEKGKYVELRCDPISGHTALYWYRQSLGQGPEFLIYFQGTGAADDSGLPNDRFFAVRPEGSVSTLKIQRTERGDSAVYLCASSLSGQGNSPLHFGNGTRLTVT.

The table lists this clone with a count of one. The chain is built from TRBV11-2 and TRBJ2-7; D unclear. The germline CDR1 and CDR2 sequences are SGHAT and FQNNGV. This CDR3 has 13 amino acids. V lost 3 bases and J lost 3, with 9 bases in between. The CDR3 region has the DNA TGTGCCAGCAGCTTCGGTCCTCACTACGAGCAGTACTTC. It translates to CASSFGPHYEQYF.

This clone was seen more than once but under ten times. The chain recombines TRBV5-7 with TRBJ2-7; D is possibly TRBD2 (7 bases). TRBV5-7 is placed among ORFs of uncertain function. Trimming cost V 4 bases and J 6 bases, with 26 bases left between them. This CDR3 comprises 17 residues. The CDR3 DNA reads TGTGCCAGCAGCAAGCCACTGGCGGGGGAGGGGGTAGGCGAGCAGTACTTC. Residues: CASSKPLAGEGVGEQYF.

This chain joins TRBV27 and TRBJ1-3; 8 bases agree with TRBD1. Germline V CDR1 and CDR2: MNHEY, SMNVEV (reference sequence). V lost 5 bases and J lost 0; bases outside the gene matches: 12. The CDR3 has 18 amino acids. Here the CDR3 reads CASSPGTGTLSSGNTIYF. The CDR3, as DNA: TGTGCCAGCAGTCCAGGGACAGGAACTTTGAGCTCTGGAAACACCATATATTTT.

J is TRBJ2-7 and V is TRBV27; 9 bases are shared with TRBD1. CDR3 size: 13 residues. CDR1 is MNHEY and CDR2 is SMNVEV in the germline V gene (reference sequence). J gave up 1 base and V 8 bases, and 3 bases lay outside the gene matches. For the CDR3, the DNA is TGTGCCAGCGGAGGACAGGGGTCCTACGAGCAGTACTTC. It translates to CASGGQGSYEQYF.

The CDR3 spells CAITRESTDTQYF. CDR3 nucleotide sequence: TGTGCCATCACGAGGGAAAGCACAGATACGCAGTATTTT. V and J are TRBV10-3 and TRBJ2-3, with D perhaps matching TRBD2 (5 bases). Looked up from germline, CDR1 is ENHRY and CDR2 is SYGVKD. This CDR3 has 13 residues. Trimming removed 7 bases at V and 0 bases at J, with 8 bases between.

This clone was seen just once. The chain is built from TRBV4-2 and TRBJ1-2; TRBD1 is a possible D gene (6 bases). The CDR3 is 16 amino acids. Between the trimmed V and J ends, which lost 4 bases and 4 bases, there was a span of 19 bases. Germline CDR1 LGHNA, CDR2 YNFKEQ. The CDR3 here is CASSRGGAPRVYGYTF. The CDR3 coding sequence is TGTGCCAGCAGCCGGGGGGGGGCCCCCCGAGTCTATGGCTACACCTTC.